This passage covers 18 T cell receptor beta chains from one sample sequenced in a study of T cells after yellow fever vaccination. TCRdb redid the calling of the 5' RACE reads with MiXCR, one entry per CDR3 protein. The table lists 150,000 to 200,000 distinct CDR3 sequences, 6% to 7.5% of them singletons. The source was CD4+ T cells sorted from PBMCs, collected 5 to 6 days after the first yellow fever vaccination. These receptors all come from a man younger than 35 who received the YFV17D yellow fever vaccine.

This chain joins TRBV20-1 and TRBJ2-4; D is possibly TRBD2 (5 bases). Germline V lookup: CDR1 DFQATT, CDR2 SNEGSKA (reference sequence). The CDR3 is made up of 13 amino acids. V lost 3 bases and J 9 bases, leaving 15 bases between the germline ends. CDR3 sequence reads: CSASVVEGGIQYF. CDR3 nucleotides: TGCAGTGCTAGTGTAGTGGAAGGAGGCATTCAGTACTTC.

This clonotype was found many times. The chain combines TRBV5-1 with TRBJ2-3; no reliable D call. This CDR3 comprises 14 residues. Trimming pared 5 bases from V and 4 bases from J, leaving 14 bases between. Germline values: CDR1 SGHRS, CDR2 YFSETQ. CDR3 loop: CASRARPAPDTQYF. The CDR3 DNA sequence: TGCGCCAGCAGGGCCAGACCGGCCCCAGATACGCAGTATTTT.

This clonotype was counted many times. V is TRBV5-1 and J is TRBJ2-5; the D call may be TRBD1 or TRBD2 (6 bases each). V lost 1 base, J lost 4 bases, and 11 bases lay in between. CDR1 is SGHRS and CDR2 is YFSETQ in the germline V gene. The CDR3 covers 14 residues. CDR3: CASSLRGHGETQYF. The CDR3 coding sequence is TGCGCCAGCAGCTTGCGGGGGCACGGAGAGACCCAGTACTTC.

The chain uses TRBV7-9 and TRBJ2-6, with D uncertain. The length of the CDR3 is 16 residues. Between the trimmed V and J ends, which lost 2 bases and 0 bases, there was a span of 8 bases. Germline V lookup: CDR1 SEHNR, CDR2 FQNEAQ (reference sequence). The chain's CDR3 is CASSLSALSGANVLTF. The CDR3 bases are TGTGCCAGCAGCTTAAGCGCCCTCTCTGGGGCCAACGTCCTGACTTTC.

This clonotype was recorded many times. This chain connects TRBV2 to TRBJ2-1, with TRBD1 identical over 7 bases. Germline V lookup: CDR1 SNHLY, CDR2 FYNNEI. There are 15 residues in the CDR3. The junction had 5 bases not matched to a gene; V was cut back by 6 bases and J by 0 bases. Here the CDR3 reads CASRRDRNSYNEQFF. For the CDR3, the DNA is TGTGCCAGCAGGAGGGACAGAAACTCCTACAATGAGCAGTTCTTC.

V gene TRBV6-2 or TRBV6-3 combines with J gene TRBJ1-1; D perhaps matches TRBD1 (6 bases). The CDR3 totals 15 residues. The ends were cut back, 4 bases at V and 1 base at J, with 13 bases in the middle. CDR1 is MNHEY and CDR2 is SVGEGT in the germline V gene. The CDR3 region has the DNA TGTGCCAGCAGTTTTGGCCTGACAGGGAACACTGAAGCTTTCTTT. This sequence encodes CASSFGLTGNTEAFF.

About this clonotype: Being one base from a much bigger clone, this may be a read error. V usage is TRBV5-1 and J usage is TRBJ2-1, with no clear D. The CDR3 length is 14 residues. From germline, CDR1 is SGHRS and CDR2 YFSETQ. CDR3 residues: CANSLGYSPNEQFF. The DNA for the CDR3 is TGCGCCAACAGCTTGGGCTACAGTCCAAATGAGCAGTTCTTC.

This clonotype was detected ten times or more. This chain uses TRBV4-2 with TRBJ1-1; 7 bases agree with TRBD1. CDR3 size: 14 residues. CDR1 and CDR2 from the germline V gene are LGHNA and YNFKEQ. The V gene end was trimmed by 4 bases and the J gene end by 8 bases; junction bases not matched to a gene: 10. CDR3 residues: CASSRLGQFREAFF. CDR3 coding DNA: TGTGCCAGCAGCCGACTGGGACAGTTTAGAGAAGCTTTCTTT.

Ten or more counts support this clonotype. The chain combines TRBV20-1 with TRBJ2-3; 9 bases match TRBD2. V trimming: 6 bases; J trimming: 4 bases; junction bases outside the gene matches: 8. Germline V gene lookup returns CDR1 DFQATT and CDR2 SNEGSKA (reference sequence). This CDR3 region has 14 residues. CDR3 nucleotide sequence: TGCAGTGCGGGTAGCGGGGGACCTTCAGATACGCAGTATTTT. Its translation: CSAGSGGPSDTQYF.

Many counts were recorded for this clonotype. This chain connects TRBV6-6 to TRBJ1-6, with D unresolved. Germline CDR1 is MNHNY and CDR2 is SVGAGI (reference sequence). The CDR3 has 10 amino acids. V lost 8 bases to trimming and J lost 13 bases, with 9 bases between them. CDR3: CASGEGPLHF. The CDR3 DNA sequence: TGTGCCAGCGGAGAGGGTCCCCTCCACTTT.

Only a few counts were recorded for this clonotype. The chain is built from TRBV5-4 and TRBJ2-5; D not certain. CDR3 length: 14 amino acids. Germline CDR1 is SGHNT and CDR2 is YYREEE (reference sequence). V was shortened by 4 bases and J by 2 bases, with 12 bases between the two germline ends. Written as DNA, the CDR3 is TGTGCCAGCAGCCCCGACTCGCTACAAGAGACCCAGTACTTC. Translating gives CASSPDSLQETQYF.

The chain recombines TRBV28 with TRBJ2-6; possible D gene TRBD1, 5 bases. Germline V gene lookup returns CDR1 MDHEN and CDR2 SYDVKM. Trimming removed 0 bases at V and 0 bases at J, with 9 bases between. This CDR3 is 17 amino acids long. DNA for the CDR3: TGTGCCAGCAGTTTATGGGGCAGGGCCTCTGGGGCCAACGTCCTGACTTTC. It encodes CASSLWGRASGANVLTF.

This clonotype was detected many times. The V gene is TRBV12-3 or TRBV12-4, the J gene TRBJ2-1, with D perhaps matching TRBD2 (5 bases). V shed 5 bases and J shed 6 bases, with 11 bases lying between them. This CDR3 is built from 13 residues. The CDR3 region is CASSTRGVNEQFF. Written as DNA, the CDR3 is TGTGCCAGCAGTACCCGGGGTGTCAATGAGCAGTTCTTC.

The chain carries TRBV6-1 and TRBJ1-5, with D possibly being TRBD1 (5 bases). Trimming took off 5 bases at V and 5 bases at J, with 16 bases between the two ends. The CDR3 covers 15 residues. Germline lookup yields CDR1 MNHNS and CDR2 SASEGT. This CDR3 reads CASSPGPREYQPQHF. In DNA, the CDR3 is TGTGCCAGCAGTCCGGGACCCAGGGAATATCAGCCCCAGCATTTT.

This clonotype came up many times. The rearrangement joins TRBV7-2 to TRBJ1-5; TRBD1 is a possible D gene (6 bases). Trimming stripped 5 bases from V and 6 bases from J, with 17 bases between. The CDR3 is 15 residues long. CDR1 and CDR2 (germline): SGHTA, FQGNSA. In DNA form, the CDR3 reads TGTGCCAGCAGCCGACTACTACAGGGCGGTCAGCCCCAGCATTTT. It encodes CASSRLLQGGQPQHF.

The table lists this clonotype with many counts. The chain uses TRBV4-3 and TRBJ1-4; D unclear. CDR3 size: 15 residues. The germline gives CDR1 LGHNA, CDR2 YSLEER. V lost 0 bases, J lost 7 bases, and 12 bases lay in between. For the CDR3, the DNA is TGCGCCAGCAGCCAAGATGTCGGGGTTGCTGAAAAACTGTTTTTT. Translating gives CASSQDVGVAEKLFF.

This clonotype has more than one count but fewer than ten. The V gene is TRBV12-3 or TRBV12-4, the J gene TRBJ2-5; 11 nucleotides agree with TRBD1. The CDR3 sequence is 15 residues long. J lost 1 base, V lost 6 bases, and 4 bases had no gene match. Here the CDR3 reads CASSRGTGGQETQYF. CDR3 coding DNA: TGTGCCAGCAGCCGAGGGACAGGGGGCCAAGAGACCCAGTACTTC.

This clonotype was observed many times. The CDR3 sequence: CASSHDGSTDTQYF. DNA of the CDR3: TGCGCCAGCAGCCACGACGGTAGCACAGATACGCAGTATTTT. The chain links TRBV5-1 to TRBJ2-3, with D unresolved. Between the trimmed V and J ends, which lost 4 bases and 0 bases, there was a span of 9 bases. Germline values: CDR1 SGHRS, CDR2 YFSETQ. The CDR3 consists of 14 residues.